These T cell receptor beta chains were read from a single sample in a study of memory CD4+ T cells and cytomegalovirus serostatus. Libraries were prepared by immunoSEQ multiplex PCR; TCRdb keeps only in-frame clonotypes and omits some of them. The sample consists of roughly 60,000 clones, roughly 80% of them appearing once. The source material was memory CD4+ T cells from blood. The origin of the receptors is an adult in good health and CMV-seronegative. Each CDR3 is given with its conserved first and last residue. D genes are given only for firm matches. Clone sizes are given selectively: once, few, many, or a class where the clone is expanded.

TRBJ2-7,.,TRBV15,.,CATSRDRYPPGAESEQYF,TGTGCCACCAGCAGAGATAGGTACCCTCCGGGGGCAGAGAGCGAGCAGTACTTC
TRBJ2-5,.,TRBV10-1,.,CASSKQGAETQYF,TGCGCCAGCAGTAAACAGGGAGCAGAGACCCAGTACTTC
TRBJ1-5,.,TRBV7-6,.,CASSLESGLNQPQHF,TGTGCCAGCAGCTTAGAATCAGGGTTAAATCAGCCCCAGCATTTT
TRBJ1-1,.,TRBV7-9,.,CASSLTQVNTEAFF,TGTGCCAGCAGCTTAACACAGGTGAACACTGAAGCTTTCTTT
TRBJ2-1,.,TRBV6-1,.,CASSESSNEQFF,TGTGCCAGCAGTGAAAGCAGCAATGAGCAGTTCTTC
TRBJ1-1,.,TRBV5-1,.,CASSLEALLGASTEAFF,TGCGCCAGCAGCTTGGAGGCGCTGCTGGGGGCCAGCACTGAAGCTTTCTTT
TRBJ1-1,medium-sized,TRBV14,.,CASSRSGNTEAFF,TGTGCCAGCAGTCGATCAGGGAACACTGAAGCTTTCTTT
TRBJ2-5,.,TRBV4-2,TRBD1,CASSQAGRQGETQYF,TGTGCCAGCAGCCAAGCCGGACGACAGGGCGAGACCCAGTACTTC
TRBJ1-1,.,TRBV11-2,.,CASSLGGDTEAFF,TGTGCCAGCAGCTTAGGGGGGGACACTGAAGCTTTCTTT
TRBJ2-7,.,TRBV5-4,TRBD2,CASSLAGLAGISYEQYF,TGTGCCAGCAGCTTGGCCGGGCTAGCGGGGATTTCCTACGAGCAGTACTTC
TRBJ2-7,.,TRBV6-1,.,CASSGREYEQYF,TGTGCCAGCAGTGGCAGGGAATACGAGCAGTACTTC
TRBJ1-2,.,TRBV18,TRBD1,CASSPTGDYGYTF,TGTGCCAGCTCACCGACAGGGGACTATGGCTACACCTTC
TRBJ1-5,.,TRBV19,.,CASRHTDTSNQPQHF,TGTGCCAGTAGGCATACGGACACGAGCAATCAGCCCCAGCATTTT
TRBJ1-2,few,TRBV27,.,CASSLGLGALHGYTF,TGTGCCAGCAGTTTGGGGTTGGGTGCTCTCCATGGCTACACCTTC
TRBJ1-2,.,TRBV5-1,TRBD1,CASSSGQGAFPGYTF,TGCGCCAGCAGCTCCGGACAGGGGGCCTTTCCTGGCTACACCTTC
TRBJ2-1,.,TRBV4-1,.,CASSQDPGWGYNEQFF,TGCGCCAGCAGCCAAGATCCTGGCTGGGGCTACAATGAGCAGTTCTTC
TRBJ1-1,few,TRBV11-2,.,CASSPRTGTEAFF,TGTGCCAGCAGCCCTAGAACGGGCACTGAAGCTTTCTTT
TRBJ1-2,.,TRBV28,TRBD1,CASSNRDSTFLYGYTF,TGTGCCAGCAGTAACCGGGACAGCACCTTCCTCTATGGCTACACCTTC
TRBJ1-5,.,TRBV29-1,.,CSVKTANQPQHF,TGCAGCGTAAAAACAGCCAATCAGCCCCAGCATTTT
TRBJ2-3,.,TRBV6-6,.,CASSRVGAGTDTQYF,TGTGCCAGCAGCCGCGTGGGGGCTGGCACAGATACGCAGTATTTT
TRBJ1-5,once,TRBV19,.,CASSNQGMRNQPQHF,TGTGCCAGTAGTAACCAGGGTATGCGCAATCAGCCCCAGCATTTT
TRBJ2-5,.,TRBV2,.,CASSEALPGGETQYF,TGTGCCAGCAGTGAAGCGCTTCCGGGGGGCGAGACCCAGTACTTC
TRBJ2-1,.,TRBV19,TRBD1,CASSVDRGDNEQFF,TGTGCCAGTAGTGTAGACAGGGGAGACAATGAGCAGTTCTTC
TRBJ2-5,.,TRBV29-1,.,CSVNRGQLQETQYF,TGCAGCGTCAACAGAGGGCAGCTCCAAGAGACCCAGTACTTC
TRBJ2-7,few,TRBV4-3,.,CASSQGPRNYEQYF,TGCGCCAGCAGCCAAGGGCCGCGGAACTACGAGCAGTACTTC
TRBJ1-2,.,TRBV2,TRBD1,CASSEGQGRGYGYTF,TGTGCCAGCAGTGAAGGACAGGGGCGAGGCTATGGCTACACCTTC
TRBJ1-2,.,TRBV30,.,CAWISPGRVDGYTF,TGTGCCTGGATCTCTCCTGGACGGGTAGATGGCTACACCTTC
TRBJ2-1,.,TRBV7-2,.,CASSPEDYGQFF,TGTGCCAGCAGCCCAGAAGATTACGGGCAGTTCTTC
TRBJ2-2,many,TRBV6-5,.,CASSYPGEVGELFF,TGTGCCAGCAGTTACCCGGGAGAGGTCGGGGAGCTGTTTTTT
TRBJ1-1,.,TRBV19,.,CASLGVFVSEAFF,TGTGCCAGCCTGGGGGTTTTCGTTTCTGAAGCTTTCTTT
TRBJ2-2,.,TRBV18,TRBD1,CASSPPRRGLKDGELFF,TGTGCCAGCTCACCACCTCGCAGGGGGCTAAAGGACGGGGAGCTGTTTTTT
TRBJ1-1,.,TRBV19,TRBD1,CASSMWDRGNTNTEAFF,TGTGCCAGTAGTATGTGGGACAGGGGGAATACGAACACTGAAGCTTTCTTT
TRBJ1-3,.,TRBV15,.,CATSRDQIRGRATTGNTIYF,TGTGCCACCAGCAGAGATCAAATAAGGGGCAGGGCAACAACTGGAAACACCATATATTTT
TRBJ1-4,.,TRBV7-3,TRBD1,CASSKTRTGWDNEKLFF,TGTGCCAGCAGCAAAACCCGGACAGGTTGGGATAATGAAAAACTGTTTTTT
TRBJ1-1,.,TRBV4-1,.,CASTLTKNTEAFF,TGCGCCAGCACCCTGACAAAAAACACTGAAGCTTTCTTT
TRBJ1-2,few,TRBV14,TRBD1,CASSQGGGHNYGYTF,TGTGCCAGCAGCCAAGGAGGGGGCCACAACTATGGCTACACCTTC
TRBJ1-5,.,TRBV2,.,CASSKTGNNQPQHF,TGTGCCAGCAGTAAGACAGGTAACAATCAGCCCCAGCATTTT
TRBJ2-2,.,TRBV25-1,TRBD2,CASSECLAGENTGELFF,TGTGCCAGCAGTGAATGTTTAGCGGGAGAAAACACCGGGGAGCTGTTTTTT
TRBJ1-5,.,TRBV27,.,CASSPGQLGHQPQHF,TGTGCCAGCAGCCCAGGACAGCTAGGTCATCAGCCCCAGCATTTT
TRBJ2-3,.,TRBV5-1,.,CASSFPNTDTQYF,TGCGCCAGCAGCTTTCCGAACACAGATACGCAGTATTTT